The rows below give T cell receptor beta chains drawn from one sample of a study of blood T cells in healthy people across ages. Each CDR3 protein is one row after TCRdb ran MiXCR on the 5' RACE reads. The table shows around 800,000 distinct CDR3 sequences, with roughly 50% occurring only once. Input material: blood. These receptors were collected from an older man in good health. Both conserved end residues are part of each CDR3. A D gene is named only where the DNA matches it firmly. Size is stated for part of the rows, as once, few or many counts, or as a class when the clone is expanded.

D: .
V: TRBV3-1
J: TRBJ2-7
size: .
CDR3: CASSLHRDSYEQYF
DNA: TGTGCCAGCAGCCTCCACAGAGACTCCTACGAGCAGTACTTC

D: TRBD2
V: TRBV10-3
J: TRBJ2-7
size: few
CDR3: CATKGLAGGVDEQYF
DNA: TGTGCCACCAAGGGACTAGCGGGAGGAGTCGACGAGCAGTACTTC

D: .
V: TRBV18
J: TRBJ2-6
size: few
CDR3: CASSPAGLVSGANVLTF
DNA: TGTGCCAGCTCACCAGCCGGGCTCGTCTCTGGGGCCAACGTCCTGACTTTC

D: TRBD1
V: TRBV12-5
J: TRBJ2-6
size: .
CDR3: CASGMGQPRSGANVLTF
DNA: TGTGCTAGTGGTATGGGACAGCCTCGATCTGGGGCCAACGTCCTGACTTTC

D: TRBD1
V: TRBV5-1
J: TRBJ2-3
size: .
CDR3: CASSLDDLRGKHRYAYF
DNA: TGCGCCAGCAGCTTGGATGATCTCAGGGGGAAGCACAGATACGCGTATTTT

D: .
V: TRBV20-1
J: TRBJ2-3
size: .
CDR3: CSARDTGGHRDAYF
DNA: TGCAGTGCTAGAGATACAGGCGGACACAGAGACGCGTATTTT

D: TRBD1
V: TRBV2
J: TRBJ2-1
size: few
CDR3: CASSGGQGAYNEQFF
DNA: TGTGCCAGCAGTGGTGGACAGGGGGCGTACAATGAGCAGTTCTTC

D: .
V: TRBV6-5
J: TRBJ2-7
size: .
CDR3: CASSYSKGGSSYEQYF
DNA: TGTGCCAGCAGTTACTCGAAGGGGGGGAGCTCCTACGAGCAGTACTTC

D: .
V: TRBV6-5
J: TRBJ2-1
size: few
CDR3: CASSYEVGRTDNEQFF
DNA: TGTGCCAGCAGTTACGAGGTGGGCCGGACCGACAATGAGCAGTTCTTC

D: TRBD1
V: TRBV9
J: TRBJ2-7
size: .
CDR3: CASSGGQGSRYEQYF
DNA: TGTGCCAGCAGCGGAGGACAGGGGTCGCGTTACGAGCAGTACTTC

D: TRBD2
V: TRBV12-5
J: TRBJ2-4
size: few
CDR3: CASGSGTSGAGNIQYF
DNA: TGTGCTAGTGGTTCCGGGACTAGCGGGGCGGGGAACATTCAGTACTTC

D: .
V: TRBV25-1
J: TRBJ2-5
size: few
CDR3: CASSESSGRETQYF
DNA: TGTGCCAGCAGTGAATCATCAGGGAGAGAGACCCAGTACTTC

D: TRBD2
V: TRBV9
J: TRBJ2-7
size: few
CDR3: CASSGTSGSSYNEQYF
DNA: TGTGCCAGCAGCGGGACTAGCGGGAGCTCCTACAATGAGCAGTACTTC

D: .
V: TRBV27
J: TRBJ2-7
size: few
CDR3: CASSLLQGTPYEQYF
DNA: TGTGCCAGCAGTTTACTGCAGGGTACCCCCTACGAGCAGTACTTC

D: .
V: TRBV5-1
J: TRBJ2-7
size: once
CDR3: CASDTLQGPSYEQYF
DNA: TGCGCCAGCGACACCCTTCAGGGGCCTAGCTACGAGCAGTACTTC

D: .
V: TRBV18
J: TRBJ1-4
size: .
CDR3: CASSPRQEEKLFF
DNA: TGTGCCAGCTCACCCAGGCAGGAGGAAAAACTGTTTTTT

D: TRBD2
V: TRBV12-3/TRBV12-4
J: TRBJ2-5
size: .
CDR3: CASSLNGRAEETQYF
DNA: TGTGCCAGCAGTTTAAACGGGAGGGCCGAGGAGACCCAGTACTTC

D: TRBD1
V: TRBV25-1
J: TRBJ2-1
size: few
CDR3: CASRTDRDDEQFF
DNA: TGTGCCAGCAGGACGGACAGGGATGATGAGCAGTTCTTC

D: TRBD1
V: TRBV2
J: TRBJ1-2
size: .
CDR3: CASRKQGAYGYGCTF
DNA: TGTGCCAGCAGGAAACAGGGGGCTTATGGCTATGGCTGCACCTTC

D: .
V: TRBV7-2
J: TRBJ2-7
size: few
CDR3: CASRGAATTRQYF
DNA: TGTGCCAGCCGGGGGGCGGCCACTACGAGGCAGTACTTC

D: TRBD1
V: TRBV28
J: TRBJ2-7
size: few
CDR3: CAGLSKDRGLNEQYF
DNA: TGTGCCGGGCTTAGTAAGGACAGGGGGCTAAACGAGCAGTACTTC

D: TRBD1
V: TRBV24-1
J: TRBJ2-1
size: .
CDR3: CATSDLSVGTGGDEQFF
DNA: TGTGCCACCAGTGATTTATCCGTGGGGACAGGGGGTGACGAGCAGTTCTTC

D: TRBD1
V: TRBV5-1
J: TRBJ1-2
size: .
CDR3: CASRGGDRAGINYGYTF
DNA: TGCGCCAGCCGCGGTGGCGACAGGGCCGGCATAAACTATGGCTACACCTTC

D: TRBD1
V: TRBV6-6
J: TRBJ2-7
size: few
CDR3: CASSPPGQGDEQYF
DNA: TGTGCCAGCAGTCCCCCGGGACAGGGCGACGAGCAGTACTTC

D: .
V: TRBV3-1
J: TRBJ2-6
size: .
CDR3: CASSKTAGANVLTF
DNA: TGTGCCAGCAGCAAGACAGCTGGGGCCAACGTCCTGACTTTC

D: .
V: TRBV28
J: TRBJ2-7
size: .
CDR3: CASSSQGSPSSYEQYF
DNA: TGTGCCAGCAGTTCCCAGGGGAGCCCATCCTCCTACGAGCAGTACTTC

D: TRBD2
V: TRBV13
J: TRBJ2-5
size: .
CDR3: CASSLEGSGSSTIETQYF
DNA: TGTGCCAGCAGCCTGGAGGGTAGCGGGAGTTCGACCATCGAGACCCAGTACTTC

D: TRBD1
V: TRBV20-1
J: TRBJ2-3
size: .
CDR3: CSALSRDRGRRYAYF
DNA: TGCAGTGCTCTAAGCCGGGACAGGGGGCGGAGATACGCGTATTTT

D: .
V: TRBV20-1
J: TRBJ1-2
size: few
CDR3: CSARTGGGYTF
DNA: TGCAGTGCTAGAACAGGAGGAGGCTACACCTTC

D: .
V: TRBV27
J: TRBJ2-4
size: .
CDR3: CAWFLQQYF
DNA: TGTGCCTGGTTCCTTCAGCAGTACTTC

D: .
V: TRBV7-2
J: TRBJ2-7
size: .
CDR3: CASSLFPGLNNNEQYF
DNA: TGTGCCAGCAGCTTATTTCCGGGACTGAATAACAATGAGCAGTACTTC

D: TRBD1
V: TRBV20-1
J: TRBJ2-3
size: .
CDR3: CSARQGAGTDTQYF
DNA: TGCAGTGCCCGGCAGGGGGCCGGTACAGATACGCAGTATTTT

D: .
V: TRBV24-1
J: TRBJ2-1
size: .
CDR3: CASGGGRGSYNEQFF
DNA: TGTGCCAGCGGCGGGGGAAGGGGGTCTTACAATGAGCAGTTCTTC

D: .
V: TRBV13
J: TRBJ2-5
size: few
CDR3: CASSGTQGPQETQYF
DNA: TGTGCCAGCAGCGGCACCCAGGGACCACAAGAGACCCAGTACTTC

D: TRBD1
V: TRBV7-9
J: TRBJ2-6
size: .
CDR3: CASSLRQGAVGANVLTF
DNA: TGTGCCAGCAGCTTGAGACAGGGGGCGGTTGGGGCCAACGTCCTGACTTTC

D: .
V: TRBV3-1
J: TRBJ1-2
size: few
CDR3: CASSQDSIRLYGYTF
DNA: TGTGCCAGCAGCCAAGATTCGATCAGGCTCTATGGCTACACCTTC

D: TRBD1
V: TRBV5-1
J: TRBJ2-5
size: few
CDR3: CASSEPGQQETQYF
DNA: TGCGCCAGCAGCGAACCGGGACAGCAAGAGACCCAGTACTTC

D: TRBD2
V: TRBV20-1
J: TRBJ2-5
size: .
CDR3: CSAFRGRGRETQYF
DNA: TGCAGTGCTTTCCGCGGGAGGGGGAGAGAGACCCAGTACTTC

D: .
V: TRBV29-1
J: TRBJ2-3
size: .
CDR3: CSVRGSAVLGDTQYF
DNA: TGCAGCGTTAGGGGCTCAGCGGTCCTGGGGGATACGCAGTATTTT

D: TRBD2
V: TRBV6-5
J: TRBJ2-3
size: few
CDR3: CASSYGGLAEGTDTQYF
DNA: TGTGCCAGCAGTTATGGGGGACTAGCGGAGGGCACAGATACGCAGTATTTT

D: .
V: TRBV7-2
J: TRBJ2-5
size: .
CDR3: CASSLASLTPGETQYF
DNA: TGTGCCAGCAGCTTAGCTTCCCTGACGCCGGGGGAGACCCAGTACTTC

D: .
V: TRBV28
J: TRBJ1-2
size: .
CDR3: CASSSLYYGYTF
DNA: TGTGCCAGCAGTTCGCTGTACTATGGCTACACCTTC

D: TRBD2
V: TRBV2
J: TRBJ2-5
size: .
CDR3: CASSGTSAQETQYF
DNA: TGTGCCAGCAGCGGGACTAGCGCCCAAGAGACCCAGTACTTC